The following is a T cell receptor (beta chain) sequence with its context. Its antigen is unidentified. The source of the sample is a study of T cell repertoires in cytomegalovirus infection. One entry per CDR3 protein, called by TCRdb with MiXCR from the reads. Here the sample spans approximately 110,000 distinct CDR3 sequences, under 55% being singletons. The source is a human donor in good health (CMV status not recorded). Some clones in this sample may be carry-over from other donors' samples. The sample was CD8+ T cells from cultured PBMCs, taken from culture after CMV antigen stimulation.

As DNA, the CDR3 is TGTGCCAGCGCTAGCGAGAACAATGAGCAGTTCTTC. Amino acids: CASASENNEQFF. The chain combines TRBV2 with TRBJ2-1, with a tentative D call TRBD2 (6 bases). There are 12 residues in the CDR3. Germline V CDR1 and CDR2: SNHLY, FYNNEI. Trimming cost V 8 bases and J 5 bases, with 10 bases left between them.